This TCR beta chain was captured in a study of beta chain features in type 1 diabetes. Regarding the study as a whole: Within patients, naive, central memory and Treg TCRB repertoires seemed more similar than within healthy donors. For type 1 diabetes patients, VDJ junctions showed fewer insertions and more deletions.

What was sequenced were expressed TCRB transcripts, since all of the isolated RNA had been reverse transcribed. Sequencing was performed with immunoSEQ multiplex PCR; in TCRdb, only in-frame clones are kept and a portion is missing. The table records approximately 200,000 clones, 9.6% of them present only once. The CDR3 consists of 12 residues. Trimming cost V 5 bases and J 4 bases, with 8 bases left between them. Germline CDR1 is MNHNY and CDR2 is SVGAGI (reference sequence). As regards this clone: Its target is unknown.

The sequenced sample consisted of naive CD4+ T cells from blood. The chain uses TRBV6-6 and TRBJ1-1; the D gene is possibly TRBD1 (6 bases). The receptor was isolated from a woman aged 18-35 years in good health. Here the CDR3 DNA reads TGTGCCAGCAGTAAAGGGGGCACTGAAGCTTTCTTT. Amino acids: CASSKGGTEAFF.